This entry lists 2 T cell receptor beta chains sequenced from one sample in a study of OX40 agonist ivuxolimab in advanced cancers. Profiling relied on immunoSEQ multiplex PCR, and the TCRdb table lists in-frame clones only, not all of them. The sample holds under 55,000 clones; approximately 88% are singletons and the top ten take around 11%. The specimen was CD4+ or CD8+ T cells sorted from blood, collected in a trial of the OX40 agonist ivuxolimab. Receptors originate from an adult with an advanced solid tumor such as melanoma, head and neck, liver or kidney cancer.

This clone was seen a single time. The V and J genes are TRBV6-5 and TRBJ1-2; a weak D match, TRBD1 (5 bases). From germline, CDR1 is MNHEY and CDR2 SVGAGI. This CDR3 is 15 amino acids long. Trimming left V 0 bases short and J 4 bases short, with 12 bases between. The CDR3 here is CASSYSNQGAYGYTF. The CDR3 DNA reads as TGTGCCAGCAGTTACTCGAATCAGGGAGCCTATGGCTACACCTTC.

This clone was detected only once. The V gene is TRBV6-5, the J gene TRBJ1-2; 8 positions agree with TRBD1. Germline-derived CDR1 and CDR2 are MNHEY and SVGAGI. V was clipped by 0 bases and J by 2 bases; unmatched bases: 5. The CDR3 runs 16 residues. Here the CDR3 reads CASSYSFYRGNYGYTF. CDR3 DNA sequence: TGTGCCAGCAGTTACTCCTTTTACAGGGGGAACTATGGCTACACCTTC.